The rows below give T cell receptor beta chains drawn from one sample of a study of blood T cell repertoires in COVID-19. Data came from immunoSEQ multiplex PCR; TCRdb stores just in-frame clones and leaves some out. The table includes 200,000 to 250,000 clones, around nine tenths detected once. The sample taken for sequencing was peripheral blood. The receptors shown here come from a woman in her 40s with acute or convalescent COVID-19. Each CDR3 is given with its conserved first and last residue. Each record gives: clone size, V gene, D gene, J gene, CDR3 protein, CDR3 DNA. D genes are given only for firm matches. Size values are once, few and many counts, or a class for expanded clones, and some rows have none.

>.|TRBV30|TRBD1|TRBJ1-3
CAWSRTGRGNTIYF
TGTGCCTGGAGTCGGACAGGGCGGGGAAACACCATATATTTT
>.|TRBV27|TRBD1|TRBJ1-1
CASRYRGLVTEAFF
TGTGCCAGCAGGTACAGGGGGCTTGTGACTGAAGCTTTCTTT
>.|TRBV2|.|TRBJ2-2
CASSFTIQGTGELFF
TGTGCCAGCTCTTTTACTATTCAGGGGACCGGGGAGCTGTTTTTT
>.|TRBV12-3/TRBV12-4|TRBD1|TRBJ1-5
CASSRGQPGPQHF
TGTGCCAGCAGTAGGGGACAGCCGGGGCCCCAGCATTTT
>.|TRBV7-9|TRBD2|TRBJ2-3
CASSLVAGGTDTQYF
TGTGCCAGCAGCTTAGTGGCGGGGGGCACAGATACGCAGTATTTT
>.|TRBV2|.|TRBJ1-1
CASHPRRNTEAFF
TGTGCCAGCCACCCTAGACGGAACACTGAAGCTTTCTTT
>.|TRBV30|TRBD2|TRBJ2-4
CAWKVRGGVAKNIQYF
TGTGCCTGGAAGGTTCGCGGGGGGGTAGCCAAAAACATTCAGTACTTC
>.|TRBV18|.|TRBJ1-1
CASSPKVGGTEAFF
TGTGCCAGCTCACCAAAAGTTGGGGGGACTGAAGCTTTCTTT
>once|TRBV24-1|TRBD1|TRBJ2-1
CATSDPGQGNYNEQFF
TGTGCCACCAGTGATCCGGGACAGGGGAACTACAATGAGCAGTTCTTC
>.|TRBV4-1|TRBD1|TRBJ2-5
CASSQVGTAQEAQYF
TGCGCCAGCAGCCAAGTTGGGACAGCCCAAGAGGCCCAGTACTTC
>.|TRBV28|.|TRBJ1-2
CASSITDAGSRGGYTF
TGTGCCAGCAGCATTACAGATGCAGGCTCCAGGGGTGGCTACACCTTC
>.|TRBV5-1|.|TRBJ1-6
CASSLSGFDSPLHF
TGCGCCAGCAGCCTGTCGGGTTTCGATTCACCCCTCCACTTT
>.|TRBV9|.|TRBJ1-6
CASSRRGDANSPLHF
TGTGCCAGCAGCCGCAGGGGCGACGCTAATTCACCCCTCCACTTT
>.|TRBV3-1/TRBV3-2|.|TRBJ2-5
CASSHSPLALQETQYF
TGTGCCAGCAGCCACAGTCCCCTAGCGCTCCAAGAGACCCAGTACTTC
>once|TRBV2|.|TRBJ1-5
CASGQYSNQPQHF
TGTGCCAGCGGGCAGTATAGCAATCAGCCCCAGCATTTT
>.|TRBV27|.|TRBJ2-2
CASSSIGGDLTGELFF
TGTGCCAGCAGTTCGATAGGGGGGGATTTGACCGGGGAGCTGTTTTTT
>.|TRBV18|TRBD1|TRBJ2-3
CASSLRTGGTDTQYF
TGTGCCAGCTCACTACGGACAGGGGGGACAGATACGCAGTATTTT
>.|TRBV27|.|TRBJ1-1
CASSLQTTGGEAFF
TGTGCCAGCAGTTTACAGACTACGGGGGGCGAAGCTTTCTTT
>.|TRBV27|.|TRBJ1-6
CASTSGQSYNSPLHF
TGTGCCAGCACCAGCGGACAGTCCTATAATTCACCCCTCCACTTT
>.|TRBV15|.|TRBJ2-5
CATSRDLRAQETQYF
TGTGCCACCAGCAGAGATCTTAGAGCCCAAGAGACCCAGTACTTC
>.|TRBV6-5|.|TRBJ1-2
CASSPGFGYGYTF
TGTGCCAGCAGCCCGGGTTTTGGCTATGGCTACACCTTC
>.|TRBV19|TRBD1|TRBJ1-5
CASSPTGEVPNQPQHF
TGTGCCAGTAGTCCGACAGGGGAAGTGCCCAATCAGCCCCAGCATTTT